This TCR beta chain appears in the sequencing data of a study of identical twins. About this clonotype: Its target is not known.

Study-level results: Beta out-of-frame sequences showed weaker excess sharing between twins. With monozygotic twins, out-of-frame TCR alpha sharing exceeded what models estimated. Cord blood's abundant beta clonotypes had fewer insertions, unlike memory repertoires.

Trimming stripped 4 bases from V and 4 bases from J, with 15 bases between. Germline CDR1 reads DFQATT; CDR2 reads SNEGSKA (reference sequence). This CDR3 has 14 amino acids. With template switching, a universal primer site was added, and the cDNA carried unique molecular identifiers. TCRdb passed the 5' RACE reads through MiXCR, listing each CDR3 protein once. The repertoire includes 400,000 to 500,000 distinct CDR3 sequences, about a fifth of them detected once, and around 12% sits in the top ten. Sequencing used naive T cells sorted from blood. This clonotype was obtained from a man in his forties or fifties in good health. J is TRBJ2-3 and V is TRBV20-1; no firm D call. This CDR3 is CSAKKGPGADTQYF. The CDR3 DNA reads TGCAGTGCTAAGAAAGGTCCAGGTGCAGATACGCAGTATTTT.